These 8 T cell receptor beta chains were sequenced from one sample in a study of identical twins (dated by TCRdb to 2015 to 2016). Libraries were prepared through 5' RACE. TCRdb names Illumina HiSeq 2000 as the instrument used. TCRdb's own reprocessing of the public reads used fastp at Q25 and MiXCR and kept productive beta chains. Each CDR3 protein appears once, grouped with its most common genes and DNA. Here the sample has 450,000 or so distinct CDR3 sequences; around 15% occur a single time. Clones ranked in the top ten supply about 0.94% of the sample. Separately, the same data were catalogued under a study of yellow fever vaccine responses in identical twins.

Material: CD4+ T cells sorted from blood. The receptor source for this set is a woman in her late teens or twenties in good health.

This clonotype has at least ten counts. This chain connects TRBV11-2 to TRBJ2-2, with 8 nucleotides matching TRBD1. The germline CDR1 and CDR2 sequences are SGHAT and FQNNGV. The CDR3 spans 16 residues. V trimming: 3 bases; J trimming: 4 bases; junction bases outside the gene matches: 7. The CDR3 sequence is CASSFRTGSSTGELFF. CDR3 in DNA: TGTGCCAGCAGCTTCAGGACAGGGAGTAGCACCGGGGAGCTGTTTTTT.

The sample holds a few counts of this clonotype. The rearrangement joins TRBV5-1 to TRBJ2-7, with D possibly matching TRBD2 (6 bases). This CDR3 is built from 15 residues. The germline V gene has CDR1 SGHRS and CDR2 YFSETQ. The V gene lost 1 base and the J gene lost 5 bases, with 16 bases spanning the gap. The CDR3 protein is CASSLSRGGRDEQYF. CDR3 in DNA: TGCGCCAGCAGCTTGTCCCGGGGAGGAAGAGACGAGCAGTACTTC.

The J gene is TRBJ1-2, the V gene TRBV6-1; 7 nucleotides line up with TRBD1. The CDR3 is 15 residues long. J gave up 0 bases and V 6 bases, and 7 bases lay outside the gene matches. Germline CDR1 and CDR2: MNHNS and SASEGT. The CDR3 region is CASRPTGVANYGYTF. The CDR3 nucleotides read TGTGCCAGCAGGCCCACAGGGGTGGCTAACTATGGCTACACCTTC.

V usage is TRBV5-4 and J usage is TRBJ2-5; tentative D call: TRBD1 (6 bases). Germline V gene sequence: CDR1 SGHNT, CDR2 YYREEE (reference sequence). The CDR3 is made up of 15 amino acids. V was clipped by 0 bases and J by 4 bases, with 13 bases between them. This CDR3 reads CASSLALVRGETQYF. The CDR3 nucleotides are TGTGCCAGCAGCTTGGCCCTAGTCAGGGGAGAGACCCAGTACTTC.

This clonotype was recorded at least ten times. The chain combines TRBV12-3 or TRBV12-4 with TRBJ2-3, with D possibly being TRBD2 (5 bases). This CDR3 comprises 13 residues. Trimming shortened V by 8 bases and J by 3 bases, and 12 bases separated the two germline ends. The CDR3, as DNA: TGTGCCAGCGGGCGGGTGAGGACAGATACGCAGTATTTT. Translated: CASGRVRTDTQYF.

This sequence joins TRBV27 and TRBJ2-7; no clear D gene. From germline, CDR1 is MNHEY and CDR2 SMNVEV (reference sequence). CDR3 length: 14 residues. Deletions cut 6 bases from V and 3 bases from J, with 15 bases between. For the CDR3, the DNA is TGTGCCAGCAGCCGTAGGTCTGAGTACTACGAGCAGTACTTC. Amino acids: CASSRRSEYYEQYF.

In this sample, this clonotype turned up a few times. The chain carries TRBV4-3 and TRBJ2-4; D uncertain. The CDR3 runs to 14 residues. CDR1 and CDR2 from the germline V gene are LGHNA and YSLEER. Trimming took off 4 bases at V and 1 base at J, with 8 bases between the two ends. The CDR3 DNA is TGCGCCAGCAGCCCCACAAGGGCCAAAAACATTCAGTACTTC. This encodes CASSPTRAKNIQYF.

This rearrangement joins TRBV11-2 to TRBJ2-7; D assignment may be TRBD1 or TRBD2 (5 bases each). Germline loops: CDR1 SGHAT, CDR2 FQNNGV. Trimming took 1 base from V and 5 from J, leaving 24 bases between them. The CDR3 has 18 residues. The CDR3 loop reads CASSLVVGVMPVWDEQYF. DNA for the CDR3: TGTGCCAGCAGCTTAGTAGTGGGGGTGATGCCAGTGTGGGACGAGCAGTACTTC.